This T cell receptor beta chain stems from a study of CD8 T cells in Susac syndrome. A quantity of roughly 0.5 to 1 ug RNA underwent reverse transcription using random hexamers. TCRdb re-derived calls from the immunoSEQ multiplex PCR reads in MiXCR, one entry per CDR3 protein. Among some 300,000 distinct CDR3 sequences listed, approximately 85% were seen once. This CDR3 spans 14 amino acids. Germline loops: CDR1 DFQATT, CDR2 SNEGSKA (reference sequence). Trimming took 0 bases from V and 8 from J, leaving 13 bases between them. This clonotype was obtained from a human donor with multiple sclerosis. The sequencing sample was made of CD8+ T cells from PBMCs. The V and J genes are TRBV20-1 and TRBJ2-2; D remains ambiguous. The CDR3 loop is CSARDIGPTGELFF. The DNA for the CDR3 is TGCAGTGCTAGAGATATAGGTCCAACGGGGGAGCTGTTTTTT.